Listed below are T cell receptor beta chains from one sample, sequenced in a study of blood T cell repertoires in COVID-19. Profiled with immunoSEQ multiplex PCR; TCRdb holds only in-frame clones, not every one. This repertoire shows 200,000 to 300,000 clones, about 79% found once; its top ten account for 2% to 2.5%. Input material: peripheral blood. The origin of the receptors is a man aged 35-49 years who had recovered from COVID-19. The conserved cysteine and the conserved F or W are not part of the CDR3 here.

>TRBV3-1/TRBV3-2|TRBJ2-7
ASSHVAGGYEQY
>TRBV27|TRBJ1-4
ASSPYGRGGASREKLF
>TRBV6-2/TRBV6-3|TRBJ2-7
ASSYGEAGVEQY
>TRBV2|TRBJ2-7
ASSVGETEQY
>TRBV5-1|TRBJ1-1
ASRVQGVNTEAF
>TRBV18|TRBJ1-1
ASSFGTIMNTEAF
>TRBV9|TRBJ2-5
ASSPGRGEETQY
>TRBV6-5|TRBJ2-7
ASSFGTVYEQY
>TRBV9|TRBJ2-3
ASSVLAGWTDTQY
>TRBV27|TRBJ1-2
ASSQQDGIYGYT
>TRBV5-5|TRBJ1-2
ASSLARANYGYT
>TRBV5-4|TRBJ1-1
ASSQGGGMNTEAF
>TRBV2|TRBJ1-4
ASSGPGTGDEKLF
>TRBV10-2|TRBJ2-7
ASRTREGPYEQY
>TRBV5-4|TRBJ2-5
ASSLWGQSETQY
>TRBV27|TRBJ2-5
ASSLQPGQGDETQY
>TRBV5-4|TRBJ1-1
ASSLSGGGVNTEAF
>TRBV18|TRBJ2-7
ASSTGAQGNEQY
>TRBV6-6|TRBJ1-2
ASSYSEGGGGYT
>TRBV5-1|TRBJ2-6
ASGGQVPNVLT
>TRBV20-1|TRBJ1-1
SALDRVDAF
>TRBV6-5|TRBJ1-2
ASSYSRDSFYGYT
>TRBV7-9|TRBJ2-7
AGGTSYEQY
>TRBV10-3|TRBJ1-1
AISDTGAGRVREAF
>TRBV4-3|TRBJ2-1
ASSQEVAGEERYEQF
>TRBV9|TRBJ2-7
ASSVGIAGDSYEQY
>TRBV6-4|TRBJ1-6
ASSEGRRDDSPLH
>TRBV4-1|TRBJ2-7
ASSQTLSGNSYEQY
>TRBV19|TRBJ2-1
ASSGSSSSYNEQF
>TRBV10-3|TRBJ1-2
AIVADINYGYT
>TRBV4-1|TRBJ2-5
ASSQGGQVRETQY
>TRBV23-1|TRBJ1-6
ASSQSIRRGGINSPLH
>TRBV6-5|TRBJ2-7
ASSRDRGRIYEQY
>TRBV5-1|TRBJ1-4
ASSLDGTEDEKLF
>TRBV11-3|TRBJ2-3
ASSWGTSEADTQY
>TRBV29-1|TRBJ2-7
SVAVSRGYEQY
>TRBV6-2/TRBV6-3|TRBJ1-2
ASSVQGLVGYT
>TRBV11-3|TRBJ2-2
ASSPGQITGELF
>TRBV16|TRBJ2-1
ASSQGAYEQF
>TRBV18|TRBJ1-1
ASSETGENTEAF
>TRBV27|TRBJ1-2
ASRAEIGYGYT
>TRBV27|TRBJ1-1
ASQVGQGTEAF
>TRBV10-2|TRBJ2-1
ASRADYNEQF
>TRBV27|TRBJ1-6
ASRQGGSPLH
>TRBV11-2|TRBJ2-7
ASSLVLGSTSYEQY
>TRBV2|TRBJ1-4
ASSGRGDEKLF
>TRBV1|TRBJ1-2
TSAKKNYGYT
>TRBV18|TRBJ1-5
ASSPGGGGLQPQH
>TRBV7-2|TRBJ1-2
ASSLVAGRQGGNYGYT
>TRBV13|TRBJ2-2
ASSAWGAGNTGELF
>TRBV30|TRBJ1-1
AWSVWAVRRGTEAF
>TRBV6-5|TRBJ2-2
ASSRDTGTGELF
>TRBV7-2|TRBJ2-3
ASSPDPGADTQY